The T cell receptor beta chain described here comes from a study of blood T cells in healthy people across ages. This CDR3 comprises 16 residues. With V trimmed by 2 bases and J by 11 bases, 15 bases remained unmatched. With a J-beta primer mix and a sample-barcoded 5' primer, a second PCR ran about 7 to 12 cycles. TCRdb processed the 5' RACE reads anew with MiXCR; each CDR3 protein has one entry. The sample has about 590,000 distinct CDR3 sequences; 25% to 30% are singletons. For this clonotype: Its antigen is as yet unknown.

Study observations and caveats: Diversity estimates from one million T cells were considered underestimates.

V and J are TRBV12-3 or TRBV12-4 and TRBJ2-5; 9 bases are shared with TRBD1. The sequenced sample consisted of blood. The origin of this receptor is a woman over 75 in good health. As DNA, the CDR3 is TGTGCCAGCAGTTTATCCGGGACAGGGAGGGCAGATGCGCAGTACTTC. Translating it yields CASSLSGTGRADAQYF.